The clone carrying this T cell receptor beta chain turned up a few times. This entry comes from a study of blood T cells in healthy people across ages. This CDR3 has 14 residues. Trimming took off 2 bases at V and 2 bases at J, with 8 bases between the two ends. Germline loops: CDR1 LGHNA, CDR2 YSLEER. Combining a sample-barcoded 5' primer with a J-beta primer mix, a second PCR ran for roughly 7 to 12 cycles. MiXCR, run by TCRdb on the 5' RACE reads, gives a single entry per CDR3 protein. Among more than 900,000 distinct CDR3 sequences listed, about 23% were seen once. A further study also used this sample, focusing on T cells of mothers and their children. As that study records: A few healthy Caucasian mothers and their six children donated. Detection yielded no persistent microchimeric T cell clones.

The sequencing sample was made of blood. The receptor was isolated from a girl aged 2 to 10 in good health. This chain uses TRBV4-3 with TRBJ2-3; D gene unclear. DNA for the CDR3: TGCGCCAGCAGCCAAATACTTTCCACAGATACGCAGTATTTT. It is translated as CASSQILSTDTQYF.